Shown below are 6 T cell receptor beta chains from a single sample sequenced in a study of blood T cell repertoires in COVID-19. Assay: immunoSEQ multiplex PCR; the TCRdb copy retains only in-frame clones and omits some. The table includes 35,000 to 50,000 clones, about 88% detected once. The sequenced sample consisted of peripheral blood. These receptors all stem from a man aged 70-80 years with active COVID-19.

CDR3 DNA: TGTGCCAGCAGTAAACAGGGTCGGTACTCTGGAAACACCATATATTTT. Protein sequence: CASSKQGRYSGNTIYF. J is TRBJ1-3 and V is TRBV27, with a tentative D call TRBD1 (6 bases). V shed 5 bases and J shed 0 bases, with 14 bases lying between them. Germline CDR1 is MNHEY and CDR2 is SMNVEV (reference sequence). CDR3 length equals 16 residues.

The chain recombines TRBV20-1 with TRBJ1-2; 12 bases are a match to TRBD1. J lost 5 bases, V lost 3 bases, and 4 bases had no gene match. Germline V gene sequence: CDR1 DFQATT, CDR2 SNEGSKA (reference sequence). This CDR3 spans 14 amino acids. This CDR3 reads CSASPGQGAYGYTF. CDR3 coding DNA: TGCAGTGCTAGTCCGGGACAGGGGGCGTATGGCTACACCTTC.

The chain combines TRBV5-1 with TRBJ1-1; D is unclear. There are 14 residues in the CDR3. The germline V gene encodes CDR1 SGHRS and CDR2 YFSETQ. Trimming took 0 bases from V and 1 from J, leaving 7 bases between them. The CDR3 here is CASSLDSENTEAFF. CDR3 DNA sequence: TGCGCCAGCAGCTTGGATTCAGAGAACACTGAAGCTTTCTTT.

The chain uses TRBV4-3 and TRBJ1-2; 7 nucleotides match TRBD1. Trimming removed 8 bases from V and 5 bases from J; junction bases left unmatched: 5. This CDR3 region has 12 residues. The germline gives CDR1 LGHNA, CDR2 YSLEER. This chain's CDR3 is CASQGGGYGYTF. CDR3 DNA: TGCGCCAGCCAGGGGGGTGGTTATGGCTACACCTTC.

This clone occurred once. The chain is built from TRBV6-5 and TRBJ1-2, with 7 bases aligning to TRBD1. Per the germline V gene, CDR1 is MNHEY and CDR2 is SVGAGI. Trimming at V came to 7 bases and at J to 7 bases, leaving 9 bases not matched to a gene. This CDR3 is built from 13 residues. The CDR3 is CASTKDRVRGYTF. The CDR3 coding sequence is TGTGCCAGCACCAAAGACAGGGTCCGTGGCTACACCTTC.

The chain combines TRBV19 with TRBJ1-6; 7 positions match TRBD1. The CDR3 runs to 15 residues. The germline CDR1 and CDR2 sequences are LNHDA and SQIVND (reference sequence). The V gene end was trimmed by 4 bases and the J gene end by 6 bases; junction bases not matched to a gene: 6. CDR3 loop: CASSTGTAFNSPLHF. The DNA for the CDR3 is TGTGCCAGTAGTACCGGGACAGCTTTTAATTCACCCCTCCACTTT.